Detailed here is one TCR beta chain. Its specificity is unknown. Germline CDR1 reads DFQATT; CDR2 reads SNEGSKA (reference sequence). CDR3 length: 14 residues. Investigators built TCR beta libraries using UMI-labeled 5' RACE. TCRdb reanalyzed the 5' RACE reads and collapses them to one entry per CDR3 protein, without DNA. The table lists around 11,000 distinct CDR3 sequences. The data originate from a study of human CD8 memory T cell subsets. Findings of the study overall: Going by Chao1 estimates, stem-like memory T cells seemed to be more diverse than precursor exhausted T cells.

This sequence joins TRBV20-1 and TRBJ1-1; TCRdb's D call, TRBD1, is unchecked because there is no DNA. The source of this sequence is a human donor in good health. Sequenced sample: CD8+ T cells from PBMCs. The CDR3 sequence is CSAMNRGRLTEAFF.